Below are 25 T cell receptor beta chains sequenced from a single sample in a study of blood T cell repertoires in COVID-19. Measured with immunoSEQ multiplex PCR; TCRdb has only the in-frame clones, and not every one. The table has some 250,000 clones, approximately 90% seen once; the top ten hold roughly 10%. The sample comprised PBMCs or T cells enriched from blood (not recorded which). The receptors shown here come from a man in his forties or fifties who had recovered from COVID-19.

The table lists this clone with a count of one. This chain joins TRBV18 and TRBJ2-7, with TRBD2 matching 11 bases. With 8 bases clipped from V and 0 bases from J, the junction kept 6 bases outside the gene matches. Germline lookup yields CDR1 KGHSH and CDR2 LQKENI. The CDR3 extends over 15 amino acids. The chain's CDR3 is CASRTSGSISYEQYF. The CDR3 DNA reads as TGTGCCAGCCGAACTAGCGGGAGCATCTCCTACGAGCAGTACTTC.

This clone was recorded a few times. Here the CDR3 DNA reads TGTGCCAGCGCGAGTAGCTCCTATAATTCACCCCTCCACTTT. This gives the protein CASASSSYNSPLHF. J is TRBJ1-6 and V is TRBV6-5, with no clear D. In germline, CDR1 is MNHEY, CDR2 SVGAGI. Trimming removed 8 bases from V and 0 bases from J, with 8 bases in between. The CDR3 length is 14 residues.

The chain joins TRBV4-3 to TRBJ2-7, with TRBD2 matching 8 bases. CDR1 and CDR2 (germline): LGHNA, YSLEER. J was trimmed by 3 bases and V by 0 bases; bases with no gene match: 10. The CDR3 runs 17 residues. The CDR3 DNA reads TGCGCCAGCAGCCAAGAGAGAGGGGGACTAGAGTACTACGAGCAGTACTTC. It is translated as CASSQERGGLEYYEQYF.

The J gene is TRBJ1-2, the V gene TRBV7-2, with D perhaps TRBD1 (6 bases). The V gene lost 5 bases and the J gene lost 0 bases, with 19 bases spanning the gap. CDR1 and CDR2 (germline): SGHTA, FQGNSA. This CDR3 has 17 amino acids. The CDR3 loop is CASSQGRPGRANYGYTF. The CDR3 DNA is TGTGCCAGCAGCCAGGGGCGGCCGGGACGAGCTAACTATGGCTACACCTTC.

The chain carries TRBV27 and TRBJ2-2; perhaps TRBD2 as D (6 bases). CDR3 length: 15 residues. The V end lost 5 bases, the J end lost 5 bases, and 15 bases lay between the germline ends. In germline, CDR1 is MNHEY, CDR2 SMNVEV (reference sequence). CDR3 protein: CASSQLASGTGELFF. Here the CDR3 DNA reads TGTGCCAGCAGTCAGCTAGCGAGTGGGACCGGGGAGCTGTTTTTT.

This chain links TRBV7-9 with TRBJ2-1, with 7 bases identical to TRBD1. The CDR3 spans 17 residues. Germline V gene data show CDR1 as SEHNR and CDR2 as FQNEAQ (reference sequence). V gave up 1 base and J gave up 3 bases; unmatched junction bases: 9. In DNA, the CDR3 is TGTGCCAGCAGCTTAGGGGCCGGGACAGCCTTCTACAATGAGCAGTTCTTC. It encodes CASSLGAGTAFYNEQFF. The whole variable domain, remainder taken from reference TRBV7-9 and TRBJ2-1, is DTGVSQNPRHKITKRGQNVTFRCDPISEHNRLYWYRQTLGQGPEFLTYFQNEAQLEKSRLLSDRFSAERPKGSFSTLEIQRTEQGDSAMYLCASSLGAGTAFYNEQFFGPGTRLTVL.

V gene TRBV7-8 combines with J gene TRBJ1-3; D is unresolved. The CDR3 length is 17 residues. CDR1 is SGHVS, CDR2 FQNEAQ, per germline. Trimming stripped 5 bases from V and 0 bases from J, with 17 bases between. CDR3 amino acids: CASSVYPQDSSGNTIYF. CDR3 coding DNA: TGTGCCAGCAGCGTCTACCCCCAAGATAGCTCTGGAAACACCATATATTTT.

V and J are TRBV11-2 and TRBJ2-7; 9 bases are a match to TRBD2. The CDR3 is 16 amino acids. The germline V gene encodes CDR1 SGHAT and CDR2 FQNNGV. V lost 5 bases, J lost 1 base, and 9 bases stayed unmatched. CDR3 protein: CASSPPLAGSSYEQYF. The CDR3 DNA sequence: TGTGCCAGCAGCCCCCCCCTAGCGGGGTCGTCCTACGAGCAGTACTTC.

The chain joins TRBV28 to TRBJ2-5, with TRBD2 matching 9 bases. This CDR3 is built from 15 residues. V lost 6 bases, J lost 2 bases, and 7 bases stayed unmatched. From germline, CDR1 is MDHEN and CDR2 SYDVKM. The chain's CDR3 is CASSTGTSKQETQYF. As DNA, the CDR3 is TGTGCCAGCAGCACCGGGACTAGCAAACAAGAGACCCAGTACTTC.

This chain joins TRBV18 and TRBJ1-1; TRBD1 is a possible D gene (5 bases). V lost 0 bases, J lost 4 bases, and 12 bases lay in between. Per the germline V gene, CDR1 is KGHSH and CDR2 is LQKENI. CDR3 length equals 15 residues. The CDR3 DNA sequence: TGTGCCAGCTCACCACCGGGCAGGGTGCTCACTGAAGCTTTCTTT. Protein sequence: CASSPPGRVLTEAFF. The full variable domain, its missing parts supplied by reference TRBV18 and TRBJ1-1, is NAGVMQNPRHLVRRRGQEARLRCSPMKGHSHVYWYRQLPEEGLKFMVYLQKENIIDESGMPKERFSAEFPKEGPSILRIQQVVRGDSAAYFCASSPPGRVLTEAFFGQGTRLTVV.

The CDR3 coding sequence is TGTGCCAGCAGCGTAGACCAGGGACAGGGTTTTGAAAAACTGTTTTTT. Amino acid sequence: CASSVDQGQGFEKLFF. The gene calls are TRBV9 and TRBJ1-4; 9 bases fit TRBD1. The CDR3 extends over 16 amino acids. The ends lost 0 bases at V and 7 bases at J; junction bases unmatched: 7. Germline-derived CDR1 and CDR2 are SGDLS and YYNGEE.

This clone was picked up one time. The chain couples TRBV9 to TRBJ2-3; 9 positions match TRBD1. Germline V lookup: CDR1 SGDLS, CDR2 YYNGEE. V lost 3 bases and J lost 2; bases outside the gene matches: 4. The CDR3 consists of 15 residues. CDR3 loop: CASSARDRVTDTQYF. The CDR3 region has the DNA TGTGCCAGCAGCGCCCGGGACAGGGTCACAGATACGCAGTATTTT.

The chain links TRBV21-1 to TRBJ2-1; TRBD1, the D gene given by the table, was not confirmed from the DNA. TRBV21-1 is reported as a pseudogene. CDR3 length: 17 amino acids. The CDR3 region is CASSKVPRDRGYNEQFF. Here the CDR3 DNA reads TGTGCCAGCAGCAAAGTTCCCCGGGACAGGGGCTACAATGAGCAGTTCTTC.

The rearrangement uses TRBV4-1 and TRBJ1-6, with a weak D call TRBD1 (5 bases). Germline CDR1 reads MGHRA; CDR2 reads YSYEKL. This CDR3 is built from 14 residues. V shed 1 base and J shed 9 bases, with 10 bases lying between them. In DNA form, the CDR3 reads TGCGCCAGCAGCCAAGCAGGGTCTTTTTCACCCCTCCACTTT. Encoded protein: CASSQAGSFSPLHF.

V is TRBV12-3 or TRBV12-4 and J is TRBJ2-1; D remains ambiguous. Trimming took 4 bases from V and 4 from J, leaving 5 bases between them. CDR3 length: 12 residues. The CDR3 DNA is TGTGCCAGCAGTTCCATTTACAATGAGCAGTTCTTC. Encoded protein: CASSSIYNEQFF.

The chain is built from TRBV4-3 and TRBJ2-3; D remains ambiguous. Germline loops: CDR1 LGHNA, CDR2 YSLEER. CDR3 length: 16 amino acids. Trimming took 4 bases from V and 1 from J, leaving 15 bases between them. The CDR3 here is CASSRNADLGTDTQYF. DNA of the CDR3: TGCGCCAGCAGCCGAAACGCTGATTTAGGCACAGATACGCAGTATTTT.

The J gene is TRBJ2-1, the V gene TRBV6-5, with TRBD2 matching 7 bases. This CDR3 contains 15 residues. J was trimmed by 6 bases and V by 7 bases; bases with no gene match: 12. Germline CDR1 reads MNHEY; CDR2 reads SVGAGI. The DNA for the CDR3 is TGTGCCAGCACTAAGGTCCGCGGGGGTGGCAATGAGCAGTTCTTC. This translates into CASTKVRGGGNEQFF.

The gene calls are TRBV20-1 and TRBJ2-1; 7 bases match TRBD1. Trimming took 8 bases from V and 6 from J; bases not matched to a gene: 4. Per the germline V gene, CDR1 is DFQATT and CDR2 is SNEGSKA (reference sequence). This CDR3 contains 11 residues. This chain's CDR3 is CSMGQSNEQFF. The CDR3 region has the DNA TGCAGTATGGGACAGTCCAATGAGCAGTTCTTC.

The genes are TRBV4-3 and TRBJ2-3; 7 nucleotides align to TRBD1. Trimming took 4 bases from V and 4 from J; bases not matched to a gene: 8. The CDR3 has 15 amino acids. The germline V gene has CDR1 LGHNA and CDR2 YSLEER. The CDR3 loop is CASSPGQVSADTQYF. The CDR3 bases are TGCGCCAGCAGCCCTGGACAGGTTTCCGCAGATACGCAGTATTTT.

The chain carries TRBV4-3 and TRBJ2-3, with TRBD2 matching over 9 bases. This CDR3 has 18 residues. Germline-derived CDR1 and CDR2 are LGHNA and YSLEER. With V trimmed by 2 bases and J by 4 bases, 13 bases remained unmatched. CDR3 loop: CASSQRRPVAGVSDTQYF. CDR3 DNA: TGCGCCAGCAGCCAAAGGCGTCCTGTAGCGGGAGTGTCAGATACGCAGTATTTT.

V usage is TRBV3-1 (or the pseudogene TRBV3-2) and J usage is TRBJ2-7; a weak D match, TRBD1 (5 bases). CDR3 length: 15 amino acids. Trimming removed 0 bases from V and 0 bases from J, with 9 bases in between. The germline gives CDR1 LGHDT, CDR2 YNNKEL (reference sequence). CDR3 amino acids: CASSQDIRASYEQYF. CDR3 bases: TGTGCCAGCAGCCAAGATATCAGGGCCTCCTACGAGCAGTACTTC.

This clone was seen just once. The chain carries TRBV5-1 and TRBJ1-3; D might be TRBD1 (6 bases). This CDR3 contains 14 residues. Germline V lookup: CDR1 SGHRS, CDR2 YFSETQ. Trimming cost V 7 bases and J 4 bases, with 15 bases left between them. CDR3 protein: CASHQGNSGNTIYF. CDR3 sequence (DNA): TGCGCCAGCCACCAGGGGAATTCGGGAAACACCATATATTTT. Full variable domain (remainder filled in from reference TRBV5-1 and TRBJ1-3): KAGVTQTPRYLIKTRGQQVTLSCSPISGHRSVSWYQQTPGQGLQFLFEYFSETQRNKGNFPGRFSGRQFSNSRSEMNVSTLELGDSALYLCASHQGNSGNTIYFGEGSWLTVV.

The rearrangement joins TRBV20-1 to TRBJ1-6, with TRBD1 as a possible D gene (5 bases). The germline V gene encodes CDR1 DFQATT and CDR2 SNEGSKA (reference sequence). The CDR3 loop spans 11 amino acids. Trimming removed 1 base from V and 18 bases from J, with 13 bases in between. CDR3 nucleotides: TGCAGTGCTAGAGGGACAAAGAAAAACCACTTT. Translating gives CSARGTKKNHF.

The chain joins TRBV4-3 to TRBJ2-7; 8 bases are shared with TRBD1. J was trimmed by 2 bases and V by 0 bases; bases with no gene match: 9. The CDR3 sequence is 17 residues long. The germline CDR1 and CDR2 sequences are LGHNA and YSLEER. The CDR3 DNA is TGCGCCAGCAGCCAAGAGCAAACAGGGGGAAATGCCTACGAGCAGTACTTC. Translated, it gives CASSQEQTGGNAYEQYF.

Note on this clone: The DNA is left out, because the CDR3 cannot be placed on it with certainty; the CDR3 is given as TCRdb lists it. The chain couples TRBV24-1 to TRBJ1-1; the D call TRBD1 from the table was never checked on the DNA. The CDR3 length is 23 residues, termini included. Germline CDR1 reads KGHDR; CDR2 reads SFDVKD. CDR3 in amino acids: CAGSDRGYTEAFFGQGTSTEAFF.